One sample yielded the 5 T cell receptor beta chains listed below, sequenced in a study of regulatory T cells in long-lasting Graves disease. The time point: persistent/refractory GD, antithyroid drugs over 5 years with positive TRAb. The TCR library was made from RNA that had been extracted from PBMCs in TRIzol. According to the study, TCR beta libraries were built with iRepertoire HTBI primers and CDR3-region Arm-PCR. MiXCR, run by TCRdb on the multiplex PCR reads, gives a single entry per CDR3 protein. In the table there are hundreds of thousands of distinct CDR3 sequences, 21% of which are singletons. This specimen consisted of peripheral blood mononuclear cells (PBMCs), obtained when the disease was refractory, from a patient treated with antithyroid drugs. These receptors were taken from a female donor with Graves disease.

This clonotype appeared a single time. A much larger clone is a single base away; this may be a read error. The gene calls are TRBV15 and TRBJ1-5; weak D call: TRBD1 (5 bases). Between the trimmed V and J ends, which lost 9 bases and 6 bases, there was a span of 18 bases. The CDR3 sequence is 14 residues long. Germline V gene sequence: CDR1 LNHNV, CDR2 YYDKDF (reference sequence). The CDR3 nucleotides read TGTGCCACTCGGGACGATATGCGCAGTCAGCCCCAGCATTTT. It encodes CATRDDMRSQPQHF.

The V and J genes are TRBV6-1 and TRBJ1-2; D not resolved. Germline values: CDR1 MNHNS, CDR2 SASEGT. The CDR3 covers 11 residues. The V gene lost 6 bases and the J gene lost 7 bases, with 9 bases spanning the gap. CDR3 sequence reads: CASSLTGGYTF. In nucleotides, the CDR3 is TGTGCCAGCAGCCTAACGGGTGGCTACACCTTC.

This clonotype was seen many times. J is TRBJ2-2 and V is TRBV7-3; D remains unclear. V lost 1 base to trimming and J lost 4 bases, with 7 bases between them. The CDR3 has 14 residues. Germline V gene lookup returns CDR1 SGHTA and CDR2 FQGTGA. The CDR3 region is CASSLIGSTGELFF. In DNA form, the CDR3 reads TGTGCCAGCAGCTTAATAGGCTCCACCGGGGAGCTGTTTTTT. The variable domain in full, with the rest retrieved from reference TRBV7-3 and TRBJ2-2, is GAGVSQTPSNKVTEKGKYVELRCDPISGHTALYWYRQSLGQGPEFLIYFQGTGAADDSGLPNDRFFAVRPEGSVSTLKIQRTERGDSAVYLCASSLIGSTGELFFGEGSRLTVL.

This clonotype occurred many times. The chain links TRBV6-5 to TRBJ2-7; 9 bases agree with TRBD2. This CDR3 spans 14 amino acids. CDR1 and CDR2 from the germline V gene are MNHEY and SVGAGI. V shed 1 base and J 5 bases; nucleotides not matched to a gene: 3. The CDR3 loop is CASSYLLAGDEQYF. The CDR3 DNA sequence: TGTGCCAGCAGTTACTTACTAGCGGGTGACGAGCAGTACTTC.

This clonotype was picked up many times. J is TRBJ2-7 and V is TRBV6-1; the D gene is possibly TRBD1 (5 bases). Germline V gives CDR1 MNHNS, CDR2 SASEGT. This CDR3 is 12 amino acids long. V dropped 6 bases and J dropped 3 bases, with 9 bases sitting between them. DNA of the CDR3: TGTGCCAGCAGCAGGGCGGACTACGAGCAGTACTTC. It is translated as CASSRADYEQYF.